This TCR beta chain derives from a study of blood T cells in healthy people across ages. A second PCR of 7 to 11 cycles used a sample-barcoded 5' primer and a J-beta primer mix. Any given sample supplied a minimum of 2.5 million CDR3-containing paired-end reads. From the 5' RACE reads, TCRdb called clonotypes with MiXCR, one entry per CDR3 protein. The data show roughly 800,000 distinct CDR3 sequences, roughly 64% seen once. V dropped 7 bases and J dropped 6; count of bases not matched to a gene: 11. The germline CDR1 and CDR2 sequences are MNHEY and SVGAGI. CDR3 length: 15 residues. Russia was home to the donors, healthy Caucasian individuals aged about 6 to 100. The authors isolated at least 6.5 million PBMCs per sample.

The TCR comes from a man aged 25-45 years in good health. This chain connects TRBV6-5 to TRBJ2-1; 8 nucleotides agree with TRBD1. Sequenced input: blood. CDR3 in amino acids: CASIGRQGAGNEQFF. The CDR3 DNA reads TGTGCCAGCATTGGGCGGCAGGGGGCCGGCAATGAGCAGTTCTTC.